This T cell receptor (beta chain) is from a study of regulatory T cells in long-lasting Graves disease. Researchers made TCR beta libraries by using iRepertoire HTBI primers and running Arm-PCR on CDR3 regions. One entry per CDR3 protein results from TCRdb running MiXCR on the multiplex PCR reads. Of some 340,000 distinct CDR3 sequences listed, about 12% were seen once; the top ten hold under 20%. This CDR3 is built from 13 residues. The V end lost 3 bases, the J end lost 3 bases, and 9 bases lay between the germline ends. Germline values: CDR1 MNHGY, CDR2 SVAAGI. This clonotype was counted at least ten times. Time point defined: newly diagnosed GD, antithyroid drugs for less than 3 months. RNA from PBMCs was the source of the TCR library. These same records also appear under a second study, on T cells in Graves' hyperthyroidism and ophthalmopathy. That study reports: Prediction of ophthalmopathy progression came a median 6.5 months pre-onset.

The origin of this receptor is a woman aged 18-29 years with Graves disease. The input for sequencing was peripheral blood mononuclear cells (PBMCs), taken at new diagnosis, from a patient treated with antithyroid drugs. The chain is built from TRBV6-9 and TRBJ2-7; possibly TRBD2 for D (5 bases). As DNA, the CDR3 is TGTGCCAGCAGTTACGGGGTCAGCTACGAGCAGTACGTC. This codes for CASSYGVSYEQYV.